This T cell receptor beta chain was identified in a study of lymphopenia after photon versus proton radiotherapy. Regarding the study as a whole: After the lymphocyte nadir, photon-treated repertoires showed oligoclonal expansion, especially of CD8+ Temra cells.

This table comes from immunoSEQ multiplex PCR, and its TCRdb copy is limited to in-frame clones, with some not included. This table has 25,000 to 35,000 clones, 90% to 95% appearing once. Germline V gene sequence: CDR1 LGHNA, CDR2 YSLEER. This CDR3 has 17 amino acids. Deletions cut 2 bases from V and 0 bases from J, with 11 bases between. With respect to this clone: What it binds is unknown.

Sequenced material: peripheral blood, taken from a patient treated with photon-based radiotherapy. The receptor comes from a woman in her forties or fifties with cholangiocarcinoma. This sequence joins TRBV4-3 and TRBJ2-6; D is ambiguous. The CDR3 DNA reads TGCGCCAGCAGCCAAAAAACTGGTAACTCTGGGGCCAACGTCCTGACTTTC. It yields the protein CASSQKTGNSGANVLTF.